This paragraph reports one T cell receptor beta chain. Its cognate antigen is unknown. These data come from a study of shared clonotypes between healthy human individuals. The repertoire was sequenced with immunoSEQ multiplex PCR; TCRdb's copy has only in-frame clones and lacks some. Among more than 1.2 million clones, about 98.5% were seen once, and the ten largest hold 0.3% to 0.45%. V shed 4 bases, J shed 10 bases, and the junction held 11 bases outside the gene matches. CDR3 length equals 15 residues. CDR1 is SGHNT, CDR2 YYREEE, per germline (reference sequence). Findings and limits, study-wide: Several donors shared around 5% of their naive CD4 clonotypes. Shared clonotypes across all four donors exceeded non-shared ones in generation probability.

The chain links TRBV5-4 to TRBJ2-1; 10 bases are shared with TRBD2. Source material: naive CD4+ T cells sorted from blood. Subset specified: CD45RA+ positively selected. This receptor was taken from a man in his thirties or forties in good health. The CDR3 region has the DNA TGTGCCAGCAGCCTAGCGGGAGTACGGTCCGGGGAGCAGTTCTTC. Amino acid sequence: CASSLAGVRSGEQFF.